A single sample gave rise to the 32 T cell receptor beta chains below, sequenced in a study of cytomegalovirus exposure and HLA in healthy donors. The study ran its PCR with 60 Vbeta and 13 Jbeta primers. This table comes from immunoSEQ multiplex PCR, and its TCRdb copy is limited to in-frame clones, with some not included. In all, the sample yields approximately 190,000 clones. The sample comprised PBMCs. These receptors all come from a young man in good health and CMV-seronegative.

V and J are TRBV4-1 and TRBJ2-1; TRBD2 matches at 7 bases. Trimming took 0 bases from V and 2 from J; bases not matched to a gene: 7. There are 17 residues in the CDR3. Germline V gene data show CDR1 as MGHRA and CDR2 as YSYEKL. Here the CDR3 reads CASSQDRAGVAYNEQFF. The CDR3 DNA sequence: TGCGCCAGCAGCCAAGATCGGGCGGGGGTGGCCTACAATGAGCAGTTCTTC.

This sequence joins TRBV7-8 and TRBJ1-1; TRBD1 aligns across 8 bases. This CDR3 has 15 residues. Per the germline V gene, CDR1 is SGHVS and CDR2 is FQNEAQ. V shed 4 bases and J 4 bases; nucleotides not matched to a gene: 8. CDR3 sequence (DNA): TGTGCCAGCAGCTCGGCAGGACAGGGTATCACTGAAGCTTTCTTT. Amino acid sequence: CASSSAGQGITEAFF.

V and J are TRBV28 and TRBJ2-7; D is possibly TRBD2 (5 bases). V was trimmed by 5 bases and J by 7 bases, leaving 12 bases between them. CDR1 is MDHEN, CDR2 SYDVKM, per germline. This CDR3 region has 12 residues. Written as DNA, the CDR3 is TGTGCCAGCAGTCCGGGCGGGTGGGAGCAGTACTTC. Translated, it gives CASSPGGWEQYF.

V gene TRBV10-3 combines with J gene TRBJ1-2; D is undetermined. The CDR3 spans 13 residues. The germline CDR1 and CDR2 sequences are ENHRY and SYGVKD. Trimming shortened V by 4 bases and J by 4 bases, and 10 bases separated the two germline ends. For the CDR3, the DNA is TGTGCCATCAGTGCGGAGGCAGCCTATGGCTACACCTTC. Translation: CAISAEAAYGYTF.

The rearrangement uses TRBV5-6 and TRBJ2-1; 9 nucleotides agree with TRBD2. This CDR3 is 16 amino acids long. J lost 12 bases, V lost 1 base, and 14 bases had no gene match. Germline assignment: CDR1 SGHDT and CDR2 YYEEEE. DNA for the CDR3: TGTGCCAGCAGCTTGTTGGCGGGGGGGGACTCGATGGGGCAGTTCTTC. Translation: CASSLLAGGDSMGQFF. Drawing the rest from reference TRBV5-6 and TRBJ2-1, the complete variable domain is DAGVTQSPTHLIKTRGQQVTLRCSPKSGHDTVSWYQQALGQGPQFIFQYYEEEERQRGNFPDRFSGHQFPNYSSELNVNALLLGDSALYLCASSLLAGGDSMGQFFGPGTRLTVL.

The chain carries TRBV19 and TRBJ2-1, with TRBD2 as a possible D gene (5 bases). This CDR3 has 14 amino acids. Deletions cut 1 base from V and 8 bases from J, with 12 bases between. The germline gives CDR1 LNHDA, CDR2 SQIVND (reference sequence). The CDR3 spells CASSIALRRDEQFF. As DNA, the CDR3 is TGTGCCAGTAGTATAGCGCTCCGGCGGGATGAGCAGTTCTTC.

As DNA, the CDR3 is TGTGCCAGCAGCCGACAGGCTGTCGGCGCTTTCTTT. Translating gives CASSRQAVGAFF. The chain joins TRBV14 to TRBJ1-1; weak D call: TRBD1 (6 bases). The germline gives CDR1 SGHDN, CDR2 FVKESK. There are 12 residues in the CDR3. Trimming removed 4 bases at V and 11 bases at J, with 14 bases between.

The chain is built from TRBV6-4 and TRBJ1-5; D is perhaps TRBD1 (5 bases). Trimming took 9 bases from V and 6 from J, leaving 27 bases between them. From germline, CDR1 is MRHNA and CDR2 SNTAGT. The CDR3 totals 17 residues. The CDR3 here is CASPGGRGSKNGQPQHF. The CDR3 nucleotides read TGTGCCAGTCCCGGGGGAAGGGGCTCGAAGAACGGTCAGCCCCAGCATTTT.

This chain links TRBV18 with TRBJ1-6; possible D gene TRBD1, 5 bases. There are 14 residues in the CDR3. Trimming left V 8 bases short and J 4 bases short, with 12 bases between. Germline values: CDR1 KGHSH, CDR2 LQKENI. CDR3 sequence (DNA): TGTGCCAGCAGGCAGGGACTATATAATTCACCCCTCCACTTT. Its translation: CASRQGLYNSPLHF.

The chain combines TRBV6-5 with TRBJ1-5; 12 bases are shared with TRBD1. Trimming removed 6 bases from V and 6 bases from J; junction bases left unmatched: 6. The germline gives CDR1 MNHEY, CDR2 SVGAGI. The length of the CDR3 is 15 residues. This chain's CDR3 is CASRGGTGGSQPQHF. DNA for the CDR3: TGTGCCAGCAGGGGAGGGACAGGGGGCAGTCAGCCCCAGCATTTT.

The V call is TRBV5-6, the J call TRBJ1-5; D may be TRBD1 (6 bases). Germline V gene sequence: CDR1 SGHDT, CDR2 YYEEEE. The CDR3 has 15 residues. Trimming removed 2 bases at V and 1 base at J, with 10 bases between. The CDR3 loop reads CASSLLGASNQPQHF. The CDR3, as DNA: TGTGCCAGCAGCTTATTGGGGGCCAGCAATCAGCCCCAGCATTTT.

The chain uses TRBV2 and TRBJ1-1; the match to TRBD1 covers 8 bases. This CDR3 is built from 15 residues. V lost 2 bases and J lost 3; bases outside the gene matches: 5. Germline CDR1 reads SNHLY; CDR2 reads FYNNEI. CDR3 region: CASSEIGQGHTEAFF. The CDR3 DNA reads TGTGCCAGCAGTGAAATCGGACAGGGACACACTGAAGCTTTCTTT.

This chain joins TRBV11-2 and TRBJ2-3; 14 nucleotides agree with TRBD2. The CDR3 extends over 16 amino acids. From germline, CDR1 is SGHAT and CDR2 FQNNGV. V lost 5 bases and J lost 1; bases outside the gene matches: 2. The CDR3 nucleotides are TGTGCCAGCAGCCCGGGACTAGCGGGGGGCACAGATACGCAGTATTTT. Protein product: CASSPGLAGGTDTQYF.

The chain combines TRBV7-9 with TRBJ1-4; no clear D gene. V was trimmed by 5 bases and J by 7 bases, leaving 8 bases between them. CDR3 size: 12 residues. Germline V lookup: CDR1 SEHNR, CDR2 FQNEAQ (reference sequence). CDR3 in DNA: TGTGCCAGCAGCCCCCCCGGTGAAAAACTGTTTTTT. Translating it yields CASSPPGEKLFF.

This sequence joins TRBV6-6 and TRBJ1-5; 7 bases align to TRBD1. This CDR3 has 14 amino acids. Germline CDR1 is MNHNY and CDR2 is SVGAGI (reference sequence). The V and J ends lost 6 bases and 3 bases, in that order; junction bases with no gene match: 5. The CDR3: CASSRDSNNQPQHF. For the CDR3, the DNA is TGTGCCAGCAGCCGGGACAGCAACAATCAGCCCCAGCATTTT.

As DNA, the CDR3 is TGTGCCAGCAGCCGACAGGGTTCCTACGAGCAGTACTTC. It is translated as CASSRQGSYEQYF. The chain has TRBV28 and TRBJ2-7; the match to TRBD1 covers 7 bases. After removal of 6 bases from V and 1 base from J, the junction contained 3 bases not matched to a gene. Germline lookup yields CDR1 MDHEN and CDR2 SYDVKM. This CDR3 comprises 13 residues.

This CDR3 is CAWSKYNEQFF. The CDR3 DNA follows: TGTGCCTGGAGCAAATACAATGAGCAGTTCTTC. The rearrangement joins TRBV30 to TRBJ2-1; D unresolved. Trimming pared 3 bases from V and 4 bases from J, leaving 4 bases between. The length of the CDR3 is 11 residues. Germline-derived CDR1 and CDR2 are GTSNPN and SVGIG (reference sequence).

The chain links TRBV6-1 to TRBJ1-5, with unresolved D. The germline V gene encodes CDR1 MNHNS and CDR2 SASEGT. The CDR3 contains 16 residues. V lost 2 bases, J lost 5 bases, and 16 bases lay in between. CDR3 sequence (DNA): TGTGCCAGCAGTGAATATCCCCCCGCTTCGGATCAGCCCCAGCATTTT. Encoded protein: CASSEYPPASDQPQHF.

The CDR3 reads CASSSTDPSNQPQHF. In nucleotides, the CDR3 is TGCGCCAGCAGCTCGACAGACCCTAGCAATCAGCCCCAGCATTTT. The chain links TRBV5-1 to TRBJ1-5; TRBD1 is a possible D gene (5 bases). Trimming removed 3 bases from V and 0 bases from J, with 10 bases in between. Germline CDR1 and CDR2: SGHRS and YFSETQ. The CDR3 loop spans 15 amino acids.

J is TRBJ2-3 and V is TRBV2, with 7 bases aligning to TRBD2. V lost 6 bases to trimming and J lost 8 bases; unmatched junction nucleotides: 5. The CDR3 is made up of 12 amino acids. Germline V gene sequence: CDR1 SNHLY, CDR2 FYNNEI. The CDR3 loop is CASRGGNPTQYF. The CDR3 nucleotides read TGTGCCAGCAGGGGGGGGAACCCTACGCAGTATTTT.

The gene calls are TRBV28 and TRBJ1-5, with D possibly being TRBD1 (6 bases). Per the germline V gene, CDR1 is MDHEN and CDR2 is SYDVKM. V was trimmed by 6 bases and J by 2 bases, leaving 8 bases between them. The CDR3 is made up of 13 amino acids. The CDR3 region has the DNA TGTGCCAGCAGAAGACAGGGCAATCAGCCCCAGCATTTT. Residues: CASRRQGNQPQHF.

The chain links TRBV7-2 to TRBJ1-5; tentative D call: TRBD1 (5 bases). This CDR3 contains 17 residues. V lost 2 bases and J 0 bases, leaving 14 bases between the germline ends. Germline V lookup: CDR1 SGHTA, CDR2 FQGNSA. CDR3 loop: CASSLWGGRDSNQPQHF. CDR3 nucleotides: TGTGCCAGCAGCTTATGGGGGGGAAGGGATAGCAATCAGCCCCAGCATTTT. The full variable domain, completed using reference TRBV7-2 and TRBJ1-5, is GAGVSQSPSNKVTEKGKDVELRCDPISGHTALYWYRQSLGQGLEFLIYFQGNSAPDKSGLPSDRFSAERTGGSVSTLTIQRTQQEDSAVYLCASSLWGGRDSNQPQHFGDGTRLSIL.

This chain links TRBV2 with TRBJ2-1, with D possibly being TRBD2 (5 bases). The CDR3 contains 14 residues. Deletions cut 1 base from V and 10 bases from J, with 14 bases between. Germline CDR1 and CDR2: SNHLY and FYNNEI. The CDR3 reads CASSEGLRGREQFF. The CDR3 region has the DNA TGTGCCAGCAGTGAAGGCCTTCGGGGTAGGGAGCAGTTCTTC.

V gene TRBV30 combines with J gene TRBJ1-6, with 9 bases matching TRBD1. Trimming took 3 bases from V and 7 from J; bases not matched to a gene: 10. CDR1 is GTSNPN and CDR2 is SVGIG in the germline V gene (reference sequence). The CDR3 contains 16 residues. In nucleotides, the CDR3 is TGTGCCTGGAGGGACGGATCCGGGACAGGGAATTCACCCCTCCACTTT. It yields the protein CAWRDGSGTGNSPLHF.

The chain is built from TRBV5-4 and TRBJ1-5; D gene ambiguous. V was trimmed by 0 bases and J by 5 bases, leaving 12 bases between them. This CDR3 comprises 15 residues. Germline lookup yields CDR1 SGHNT and CDR2 YYREEE (reference sequence). CDR3 loop: CASSLGVAGDQPQHF. CDR3 DNA: TGTGCCAGCAGCTTGGGTGTAGCCGGAGATCAGCCCCAGCATTTT. Variable domain in full (rest from reference TRBV5-4 and TRBJ1-5): ETGVTQSPTHLIKTRGQQVTLRCSSQSGHNTVSWYQQALGQGPQFIFQYYREEENGRGNFPPRFSGLQFPNYSSELNVNALELDDSALYLCASSLGVAGDQPQHFGDGTRLSIL.

This chain's CDR3 is CASSPSTHKTDTQYF. CDR3 coding DNA: TGTGCCAGCAGCCCCAGTACCCACAAGACAGATACGCAGTATTTT. The chain uses TRBV9 and TRBJ2-3; no firm D call. V was shortened by 4 bases and J by 3 bases, with 15 bases between the two germline ends. This CDR3 contains 15 residues. Germline lookup yields CDR1 SGDLS and CDR2 YYNGEE.

J is TRBJ2-2 and V is TRBV19, with 11 nucleotides matching TRBD2. CDR1 is LNHDA, CDR2 SQIVND, per germline (reference sequence). This CDR3 has 16 amino acids. Trimming at V came to 3 bases and at J to 5 bases, leaving 5 bases not matched to a gene. This CDR3 reads CASSMLAGGGTGELFF. The CDR3 DNA is TGTGCCAGTAGTATGTTAGCGGGAGGGGGTACCGGGGAGCTGTTTTTT.

In DNA, the CDR3 is TGTGCCAGCAGTTCCGGAGGTGGCACTGAAGCTTTCTTT. Translation: CASSSGGGTEAFF. V and J are TRBV27 and TRBJ1-1; no clear D. The V gene lost 4 bases and the J gene lost 4 bases, with 10 bases spanning the gap. CDR3 size: 13 residues. CDR1 MNHEY and CDR2 SMNVEV come from the germline V gene (reference sequence).

The rearrangement links TRBV18 to TRBJ2-7; possibly TRBD1 for D (6 bases). Between the trimmed V and J ends, which lost 5 bases and 1 base, there was a span of 12 bases. Germline CDR1 KGHSH, CDR2 LQKENI. CDR3 length equals 14 residues. The CDR3 DNA reads TGTGCCAGCTCATTAAACAGGGATTCCTACGAGCAGTACTTC. Translating gives CASSLNRDSYEQYF.

V usage is TRBV28 and J usage is TRBJ2-5, with 7 bases that match TRBD1. From germline, CDR1 is MDHEN and CDR2 SYDVKM. The CDR3 has 15 residues. The ends lost 6 bases at V and 3 bases at J; junction bases unmatched: 10. DNA of the CDR3: TGTGCCAGCAGCTTAGAGGGACAGCTAGAAGAGACCCAGTACTTC. Encoded protein: CASSLEGQLEETQYF.

A note on this clone: Since the CDR3 does not end with the conserved phenylalanine or tryptophan, this likely comes from a read error. This chain links TRBV19 with TRBJ1-2; D perhaps matches TRBD1 (6 bases). With 6 bases removed from V and 4 bases from J, the gap between germline ends came to 12 bases. This CDR3 spans 13 amino acids. Germline CDR1 and CDR2: LNHDA and SQIVND (reference sequence). CDR3 DNA sequence: TGTGCCAGTAGACCAGGGGAAGGCTATGGCTACACCCTC. It is translated as CASRPGEGYGYTL.

The chain carries TRBV29-1 and TRBJ1-2; D unresolved. V lost 2 bases and J lost 2, with 9 bases in between. CDR1 and CDR2 from the germline V gene are SQVTM and ANQGSEA. The CDR3 has 13 amino acids. This CDR3 is CSVERRSNYGYTF. CDR3 bases: TGCAGCGTTGAACGGAGGTCCAACTATGGCTACACCTTC.